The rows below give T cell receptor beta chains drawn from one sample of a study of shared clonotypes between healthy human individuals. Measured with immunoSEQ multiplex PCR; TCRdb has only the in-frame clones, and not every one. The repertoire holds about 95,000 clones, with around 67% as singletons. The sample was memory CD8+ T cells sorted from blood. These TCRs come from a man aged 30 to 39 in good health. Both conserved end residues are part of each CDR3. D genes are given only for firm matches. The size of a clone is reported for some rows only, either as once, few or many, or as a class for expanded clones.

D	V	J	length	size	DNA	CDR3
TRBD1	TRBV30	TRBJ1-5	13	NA	TGTGCCTGGAGCCTACAGGGGGATCAGCCCCAGCATTTT	CAWSLQGDQPQHF
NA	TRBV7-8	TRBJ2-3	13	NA	TGTGCCAGCAGCTCGACAGTAACAGATACGCAGTATTTT	CASSSTVTDTQYF
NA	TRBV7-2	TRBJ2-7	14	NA	TGTGCCAGCAGCTTGGCCGGGACTCCCTACGAGCAGTACTTC	CASSLAGTPYEQYF
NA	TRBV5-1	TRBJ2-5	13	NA	TGCGCCAGCGCCGGGACTCCCCAAGAGACCCAGTACTTC	CASAGTPQETQYF
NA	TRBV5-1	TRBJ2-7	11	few	TGCGCCAGCAGCTCGGATCAGAAGCAGTACTTC	CASSSDQKQYF
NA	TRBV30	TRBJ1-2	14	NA	TGTGCCTGGAGTGTAGGGTGGTCTAACTATGGCTATACCTTC	CAWSVGWSNYGYTF
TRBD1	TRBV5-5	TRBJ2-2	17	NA	TGTGCCAGCAGTTTGCACCGGGACAGGGTAAACACCGGGGAGCTGTTTTTT	CASSLHRDRVNTGELFF
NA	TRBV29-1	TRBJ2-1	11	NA	TGCAGCGTTGAAGTAGGGGTTGAGCAGTTCTTC	CSVEVGVEQFF
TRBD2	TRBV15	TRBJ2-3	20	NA	TGTGCCACCAGCAGAGGGAGACTAGCGGGAAGAAATACTAACACAGATACGCAGTATTTT	CATSRGRLAGRNTNTDTQYF
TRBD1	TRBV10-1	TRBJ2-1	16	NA	TGCGCCAGCAGTGACTGGGACAGGGCTGGGAAGAATGAGCAGTTCTTC	CASSDWDRAGKNEQFF
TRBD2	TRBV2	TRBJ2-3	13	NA	TGTGCCAGCAGTGGGCCTAGCGGGGATACGCAGTATTTT	CASSGPSGDTQYF
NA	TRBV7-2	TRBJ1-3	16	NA	TGTGCCAGCAGCCCCCTCGGGATCAACTCTGGAAACACCATATATTTT	CASSPLGINSGNTIYF
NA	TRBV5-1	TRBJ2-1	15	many	TGCGCCAGCAGCCTCACCCCCGACGGATACAATGAGCAGTTCTTC	CASSLTPDGYNEQFF
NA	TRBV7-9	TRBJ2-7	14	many	TGTGCCAGCAGCTTAGCGGGGGTGCACTACGAGCAGTACTTC	CASSLAGVHYEQYF
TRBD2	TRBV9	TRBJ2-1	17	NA	TGTGCCAGCAGCGAGGGGACTAGCGGGAGTTGGTACAATGAGCAGTTCTTC	CASSEGTSGSWYNEQFF
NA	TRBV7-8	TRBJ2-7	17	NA	TGTGCCAGCAGCTGGGCCAGGGCGACGTTCCAATCCTACGAGCAGTACTTC	CASSWARATFQSYEQYF
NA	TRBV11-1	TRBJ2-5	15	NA	TGTGCCAGCAGCTTAGGTAACAGCATCCAAGAGACCCAGTACTTC	CASSLGNSIQETQYF
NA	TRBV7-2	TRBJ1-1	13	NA	TGTGCCAGCAGCTTCCTAAAGTCTAGTGAAGCTTTCTTT	CASSFLKSSEAFF
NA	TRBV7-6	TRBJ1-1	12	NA	TGTGCCAGCAGCTTTCTCAGCACTGAAGCTTTCTTT	CASSFLSTEAFF
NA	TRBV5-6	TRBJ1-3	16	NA	TGTGCCAGCAGCCCTTATTTAGGGGCGCCTGGAAACACCATATATTTT	CASSPYLGAPGNTIYF
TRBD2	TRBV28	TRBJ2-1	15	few	TGTGCCAGCAGGATTAGCGGGACTAGATTGAATGAGCAGTTCTTC	CASRISGTRLNEQFF
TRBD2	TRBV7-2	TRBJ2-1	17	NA	TGTGCCAGCAGCTCGGGGGGGCTAGCGGGAGTGAAGGGTGAGCAGTTCTTC	CASSSGGLAGVKGEQFF
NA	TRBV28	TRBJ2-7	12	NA	TGTGCCAGTTCCGCGGGCTCCTACGAGCAGTACTTC	CASSAGSYEQYF
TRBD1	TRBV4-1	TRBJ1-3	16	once	TGCGCCAGCAGAGAACAGGGGGACTTCTCTGGAAACACCATATATTTT	CASREQGDFSGNTIYF
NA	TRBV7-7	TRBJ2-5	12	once	TGTGCCAGCAGCTTTCGCCTATGGTCCCAGTACTTC	CASSFRLWSQYF
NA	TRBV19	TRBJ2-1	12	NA	TGTGCCACGCAAGTGGGCCGCAATGAGCAGTTCTTC	CATQVGRNEQFF
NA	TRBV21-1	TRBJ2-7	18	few	TGTGCCAGCAGCCATGGACGGAGGACACACTCACGTGCCTACGAGCAGTACTTC	CASSHGRRTHSRAYEQYF
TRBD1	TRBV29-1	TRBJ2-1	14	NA	TGCAGCGTACGCGACAGGGGGCAGGTCAATGAGCAGTTCTTC	CSVRDRGQVNEQFF
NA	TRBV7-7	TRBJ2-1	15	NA	TGTGCCAGCAGCTTAGATGATTCCATGGGCAATGAGCAGTTCTTC	CASSLDDSMGNEQFF
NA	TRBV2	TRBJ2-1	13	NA	TGTGCCAGCAGTGAAGTCGGGGGTTCTGAGCAGTTCTTC	CASSEVGGSEQFF
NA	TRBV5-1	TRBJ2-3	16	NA	TGCGCCAGCAGCACAACGGGAGACAGAACCACAGATACGCAGTATTTT	CASSTTGDRTTDTQYF
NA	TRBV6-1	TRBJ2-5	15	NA	TGTGCCAGCAGTGAAGGAGGATCCTGGACCGAGACCCAGTACTTC	CASSEGGSWTETQYF
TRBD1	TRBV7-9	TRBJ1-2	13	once	TGTGCCAGCAGCCCCGGGACAGGTTCTGGCTACACCTTC	CASSPGTGSGYTF
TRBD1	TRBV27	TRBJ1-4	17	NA	TGTGCCAGCAGTTTTGGACAGGGGATTTCCTTCGGTGAAAAACTGTTTTTT	CASSFGQGISFGEKLFF
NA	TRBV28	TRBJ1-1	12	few	TGTGCCAGCAGTCCCCCGAACAGTGAAGCTTTCTTT	CASSPPNSEAFF
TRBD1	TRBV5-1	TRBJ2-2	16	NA	TGCGCCAGCAGCTTTGGTAGGACAGGCTCCACCGGGGAGCTGTTTTTT	CASSFGRTGSTGELFF
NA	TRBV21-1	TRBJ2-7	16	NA	TGTGCCAGCACCAAAAATCGTGGACACGTCGGTCGCGAGCAGTACTTC	CASTKNRGHVGREQYF
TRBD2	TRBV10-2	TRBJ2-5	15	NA	TGCGCCAGCAGTGGCCTAGCGGGATTTGGGGAGACCCAGTACTTC	CASSGLAGFGETQYF
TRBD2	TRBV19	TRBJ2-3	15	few	TGTGCCAGTAGCCCGGGAGGCGGGGGCACAGATACGCAGTATTTT	CASSPGGGGTDTQYF
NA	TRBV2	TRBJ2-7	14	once	TGTGCCAGCAGTGAAGCCGGGTTTGCCTACGAGCAGTACTTC	CASSEAGFAYEQYF
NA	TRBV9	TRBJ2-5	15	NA	TGTGCCAGCAGCGTAGATAGTACACGGCAAGAGACCCAGTACTTC	CASSVDSTRQETQYF
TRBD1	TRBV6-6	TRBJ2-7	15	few	TGTGCCAGCAGTTACTCGACCCCAGGGGGCGGCGAGCAGTACTTC	CASSYSTPGGGEQYF
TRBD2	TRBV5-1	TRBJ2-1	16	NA	TGCGCCAGCAGCTTGCCGATAGCGGGAGTAAGGAATGAGCAGTTCTTC	CASSLPIAGVRNEQFF
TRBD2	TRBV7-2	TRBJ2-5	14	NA	TGTGCCAGCCGACTAGCGGGAGCCCAAGAGACCCAGTACTTC	CASRLAGAQETQYF
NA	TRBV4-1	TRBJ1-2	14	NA	TGCGCCAGCAGCCAAGACCCCGAGGCCTACGGCTACACCTTC	CASSQDPEAYGYTF
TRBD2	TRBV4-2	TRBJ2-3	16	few	TGTGCCAGCAGCCAAGACTACGGGAGGGGCACAGATACGCAGTATTTT	CASSQDYGRGTDTQYF
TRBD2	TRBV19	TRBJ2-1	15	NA	TGTGCCAGTATCCTCGACAGCGGGAGTCACAATGAGCAGTTCTTC	CASILDSGSHNEQFF
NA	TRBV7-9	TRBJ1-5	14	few	TGTGCCAGCAGCTTTGGCAATAGCAATCAGCCCCAGCATTTT	CASSFGNSNQPQHF
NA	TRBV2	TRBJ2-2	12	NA	TGTGCCAGCAGTGAAGGGCTGGGGGAGCTGTTTTTT	CASSEGLGELFF
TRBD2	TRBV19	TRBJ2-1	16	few	TGTGCCAGTACCCCATTGACTAGCGGACTGTACAATGAGCAGTTCTTC	CASTPLTSGLYNEQFF
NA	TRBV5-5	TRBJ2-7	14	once	NA	CASSFGPGVNEQYF
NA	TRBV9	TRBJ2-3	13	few	TGTGCCAGCAGTGAGACCCGCACAGATACGCAGTATTTT	CASSETRTDTQYF
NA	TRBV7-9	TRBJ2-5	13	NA	TGTGCCAGCAGCTTACGGCCTTCAGAGACCCAGTACTTC	CASSLRPSETQYF
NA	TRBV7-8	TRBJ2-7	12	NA	TGTGCCAGCAGCCTGAACCTTTACGAGCAGTACTTC	CASSLNLYEQYF
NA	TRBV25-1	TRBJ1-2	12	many	TGTGCCAGCAGTGATCCGATCTATGGCTACACCTTC	CASSDPIYGYTF